This note documents a single TCR beta chain sequence. This sample was included in a study of T cell changes during pregnancy in multiple sclerosis. The CDR3 length is 14 residues. From germline, CDR1 is SNHLY and CDR2 FYNNEI. With 7 bases clipped from V and 8 bases from J, the junction kept 12 bases outside the gene matches. Some clones are missing from TCRdb's copy, which holds only in-frame ones; the method was immunoSEQ multiplex PCR. The sample holds some 51,000 clones; approximately 95% are singletons and the top ten take roughly 0.5%. The clonotype comes from a female donor with multiple sclerosis, enrolled in a pregnancy study. The V gene is TRBV2, the J gene TRBJ1-2; TRBD1 agrees at 8 bases. The specimen comprised CD4+ T cells from peripheral blood mononuclear cells, sampled in the first trimester of pregnancy. The CDR3 nucleotides read TGTGCCAGCAAGCCTCCCTCGACAGGGGAAGGCTACACCTTC. Translated, it gives CASKPPSTGEGYTF.